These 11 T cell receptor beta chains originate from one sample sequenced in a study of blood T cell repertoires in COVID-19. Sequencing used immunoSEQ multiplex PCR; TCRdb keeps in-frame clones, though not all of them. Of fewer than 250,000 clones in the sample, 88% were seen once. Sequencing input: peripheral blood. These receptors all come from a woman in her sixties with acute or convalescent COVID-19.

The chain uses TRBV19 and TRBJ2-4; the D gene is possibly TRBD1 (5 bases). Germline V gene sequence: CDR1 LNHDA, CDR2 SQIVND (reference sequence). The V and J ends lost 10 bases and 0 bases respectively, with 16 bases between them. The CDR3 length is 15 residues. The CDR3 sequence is CATTGLGEAKNIQYF. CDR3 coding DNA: TGTGCCACCACTGGCTTAGGGGAAGCCAAAAACATTCAGTACTTC.

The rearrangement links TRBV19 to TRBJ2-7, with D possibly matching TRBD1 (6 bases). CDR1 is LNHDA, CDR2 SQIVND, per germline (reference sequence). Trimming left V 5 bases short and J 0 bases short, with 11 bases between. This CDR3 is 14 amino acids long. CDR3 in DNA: TGTGCCAGTAGTCGAGACAGGAGCTCCTACGAGCAGTACTTC. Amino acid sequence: CASSRDRSSYEQYF.

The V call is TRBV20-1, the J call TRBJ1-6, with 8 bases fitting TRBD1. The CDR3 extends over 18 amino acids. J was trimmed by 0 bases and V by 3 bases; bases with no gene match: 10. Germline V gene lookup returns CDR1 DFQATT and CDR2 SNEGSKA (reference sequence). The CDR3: CSASSWTGLSSYNSPLHF. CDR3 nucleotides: TGCAGTGCTAGTAGCTGGACAGGGCTTAGCTCCTATAATTCACCCCTCCACTTT.

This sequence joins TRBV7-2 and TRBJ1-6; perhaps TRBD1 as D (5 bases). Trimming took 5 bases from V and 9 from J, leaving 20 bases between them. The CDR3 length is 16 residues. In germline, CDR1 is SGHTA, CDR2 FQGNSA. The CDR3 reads CASSLHGGDRGSPLHF. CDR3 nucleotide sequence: TGTGCCAGCAGCCTTCACGGGGGGGACCGGGGTTCACCCCTCCACTTT.

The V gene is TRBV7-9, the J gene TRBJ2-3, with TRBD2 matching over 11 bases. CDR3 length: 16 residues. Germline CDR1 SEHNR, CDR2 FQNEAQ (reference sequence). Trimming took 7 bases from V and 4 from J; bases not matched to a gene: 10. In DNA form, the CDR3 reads TGTGCCAGCAACCGACTAGCGGGATCTCCCGCAGATACGCAGTATTTT. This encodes CASNRLAGSPADTQYF.

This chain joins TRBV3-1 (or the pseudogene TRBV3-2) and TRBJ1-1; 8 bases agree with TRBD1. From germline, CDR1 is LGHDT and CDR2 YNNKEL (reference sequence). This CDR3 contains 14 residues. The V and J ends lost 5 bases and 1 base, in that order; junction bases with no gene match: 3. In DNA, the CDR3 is TGTGCCAGCAGCACCGACAGGGGGAACACTGAAGCTTTCTTT. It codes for CASSTDRGNTEAFF.

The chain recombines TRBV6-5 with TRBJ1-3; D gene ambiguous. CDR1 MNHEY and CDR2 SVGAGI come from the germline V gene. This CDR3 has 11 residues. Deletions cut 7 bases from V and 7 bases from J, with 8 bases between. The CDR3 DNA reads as TGTGCCAGCACCCCCGGGAACACCATATATTTT. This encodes CASTPGNTIYF.

CDR3 region: CASSLTPGTGGNQPQHF. The CDR3 nucleotides are TGCGCCAGCAGCCTAACCCCCGGGACAGGGGGCAATCAGCCCCAGCATTTT. This chain uses TRBV4-1 with TRBJ1-5, with 10 nucleotides matching TRBD1. Per the germline V gene, CDR1 is MGHRA and CDR2 is YSYEKL. V shed 4 bases and J 2 bases; nucleotides not matched to a gene: 8. This CDR3 comprises 17 residues.

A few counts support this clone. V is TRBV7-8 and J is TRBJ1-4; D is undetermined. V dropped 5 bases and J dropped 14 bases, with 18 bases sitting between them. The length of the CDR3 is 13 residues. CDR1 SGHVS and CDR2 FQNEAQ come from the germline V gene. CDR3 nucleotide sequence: TGTGCCAGCAGCGAAAGGTTCGGCAGGCGTCTGTTTTTT. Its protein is CASSERFGRRLFF.

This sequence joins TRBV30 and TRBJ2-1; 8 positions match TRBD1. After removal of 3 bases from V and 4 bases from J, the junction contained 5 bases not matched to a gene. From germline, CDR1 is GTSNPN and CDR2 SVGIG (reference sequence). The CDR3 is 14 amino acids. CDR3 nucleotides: TGTGCCTGGAGATACAGGGGGTCATACAATGAGCAGTTCTTC. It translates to CAWRYRGSYNEQFF.

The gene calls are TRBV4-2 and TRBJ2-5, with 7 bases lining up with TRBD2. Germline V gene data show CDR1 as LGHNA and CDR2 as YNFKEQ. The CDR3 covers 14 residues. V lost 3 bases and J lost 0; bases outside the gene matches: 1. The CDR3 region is CASSQSGNQETQYF. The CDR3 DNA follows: TGTGCCAGCAGCCAGAGCGGGAACCAAGAGACCCAGTACTTC.